The sequence of this T cell receptor beta chain was determined in a study of liver allograft versus peripheral blood T cells. Overall study context: Recipients' peripheral blood supplied the T cell receptor repertoires against which those in transplanted livers were compared.

Via MiXCR, TCRdb re-called the reads, giving one row per CDR3 protein. This table has under 600 distinct CDR3 sequences, 15% to 20% appearing once. This clonotype is medium-sized. Its matching antigen is unknown. The V end was cut by 4 bases, the J end by 0 bases, with 9 bases between. This CDR3 has 13 amino acids. CDR1 and CDR2 (germline): DFQATT, SNEGSKA (reference sequence). Findings and limits, study-wide: A difference was reportedly observed between T cell receptor repertoires inside liver allografts and those in peripheral blood.

This chain joins TRBV20-1 and TRBJ1-1, with D tentatively TRBD1 (5 bases). This receptor was identified in a human patient who had a liver transplant. Some T cells may be transferred from the graft donor. CDR3 region: CSATPGMNTEAFF. As DNA, the CDR3 is TGCAGTGCTACCCCAGGGATGAACACTGAAGCTTTCTTT.